This T cell receptor beta chain was observed in a study of regulatory T cells in long-lasting Graves disease. A few counts support this clonotype. Arm-PCR of CDR3 regions with iRepertoire HTBI primers generated TCR beta libraries. Each CDR3 protein gets one entry after TCRdb re-called the multiplex PCR reads with MiXCR. Found here are around 460,000 distinct CDR3 sequences, about 22% of them singletons; the top ten hold around 13%. This sample's time point: persistent/refractory GD, antithyroid drugs over 5 years with positive TRAb. PBMC-extracted RNA yielded the TCR library. Sequences were derived from peripheral blood mononuclear cells (PBMCs), sampled when the disease was refractory, from a patient treated with antithyroid drugs. This sequence originates from a female donor with Graves disease.

CDR3 loop: CASSRSSGQYTAPSYEQYF. CDR3 DNA sequence: TGTGCCAGCAGCCGCTCATCGGGACAGTATACGGCCCCCTCCTACGAGCAGTACTTC. The chain is built from TRBV11-3 and TRBJ2-7, with 7 bases identical to TRBD1. The CDR3 runs to 19 residues. J lost 0 bases, V lost 5 bases, and 19 bases had no gene match. Germline V gene sequence: CDR1 SGHNT, CDR2 YENEEA.